One sample yielded the 19 T cell receptor beta chains listed below, sequenced in a study of T cell repertoires in ileal Crohn's disease (dated by TCRdb to between 2019 and 2020). To prepare the library, the immunoSEQ multiplex PCR assay was applied. TCRdb stores this immuneACCESS table with in-frame sequences only. Part of the clones is absent; in the studies checked, under half of the shortfall reflects unresolved V genes, and no reason is known for the rest. Here the sample has around 17,000 clones; about 86% occur a single time. 5.5% to 7% of the sample is in the top ten clones. Sequenced material: ileal tissue. Every receptor here comes from an adult with Crohn's disease.

The genes are TRBV5-1 and TRBJ2-2; 8 bases line up with TRBD1. Germline V gene lookup returns CDR1 SGHRS and CDR2 YFSETQ. After removal of 6 bases from V and 3 bases from J, the junction contained 10 bases not matched to a gene. The CDR3 totals 16 residues. This CDR3 is CASTIRQGKDTGELFF. The CDR3 DNA is TGCGCCAGCACCATCAGACAGGGGAAGGACACCGGGGAGCTGTTTTTT.

This clone was seen a single time. The chain carries TRBV5-4 and TRBJ2-7, with 11 bases aligning to TRBD2. Germline lookup yields CDR1 SGHNT and CDR2 YYREEE (reference sequence). The CDR3 is made up of 16 amino acids. J lost 2 bases, V lost 4 bases, and 8 bases had no gene match. For the CDR3, the DNA is TGTGCCAGCAGCCCCCCCCCGACTAGCGGGGCCTACGAGCAGTACTTC. Its protein product is CASSPPPTSGAYEQYF. Based on the CDR3 plus reference TRBV5-4 and TRBJ2-7, the full variable domain is ETGVTQSPTHLIKTRGQQVTLRCSSQSGHNTVSWYQQALGQGPQFIFQYYREEENGRGNFPPRFSGLQFPNYSSELNVNALELDDSALYLCASSPPPTSGAYEQYFGPGTRLTVT.

The genes are TRBV19 and TRBJ1-2; 10 nucleotides line up with TRBD1. Germline assignment: CDR1 LNHDA and CDR2 SQIVND (reference sequence). The CDR3 is 15 amino acids. Trimming cost V 7 bases and J 2 bases; bases outside gene matches: 7. In nucleotides, the CDR3 is TGTGCCAGTACCCCCTGGGACAGGGGCAACTATGGCTACACCTTC. Translation: CASTPWDRGNYGYTF.

The CDR3 here is CASSPGTSGYNEQFF. As DNA, the CDR3 is TGTGCCAGCAGCCCGGGGACTAGCGGTTACAATGAGCAGTTCTTC. This chain joins TRBV4-2 and TRBJ2-1; 11 nucleotides agree with TRBD2. V trimming: 4 bases; J trimming: 4 bases; junction bases outside the gene matches: 3. CDR1 and CDR2 from the germline V gene are LGHNA and YNFKEQ. This CDR3 spans 15 amino acids.

This clone was observed a handful of times. The chain uses TRBV10-3 and TRBJ1-3; D is uncertain. Trimming cost V 0 bases and J 8 bases, with 11 bases left between them. Per the germline V gene, CDR1 is ENHRY and CDR2 is SYGVKD. This CDR3 is 14 amino acids long. CDR3 nucleotides: TGTGCCATCAGTGAGTCGCGGGTAGGATACACCATATATTTT. It translates to CAISESRVGYTIYF.

The chain uses TRBV29-1 and TRBJ2-3; TRBD2 agrees at 7 bases. Germline V gives CDR1 SQVTM, CDR2 ANQGSEA. Trimming at V came to 1 base and at J to 4 bases, leaving 11 bases not matched to a gene. The CDR3 totals 16 residues. For the CDR3, the DNA is TGCAGCGTTGAAGCCGAGGGCGGGAGATGGGCAGATACGCAGTATTTT. It yields the protein CSVEAEGGRWADTQYF.

This chain connects TRBV9 to TRBJ2-7, with unresolved D. The CDR3 consists of 14 residues. The germline V and J ends were trimmed by 0 bases and 3 bases, with 10 bases remaining between them. CDR1 SGDLS and CDR2 YYNGEE come from the germline V gene. The DNA of the CDR3 is TGTGCCAGCAGCGTAGGGTATTGGCACTACGAGCAGTACTTC. It translates to CASSVGYWHYEQYF.

The chain combines TRBV5-1 with TRBJ2-1; the D gene is possibly TRBD2 (6 bases). Germline V gene sequence: CDR1 SGHRS, CDR2 YFSETQ. This CDR3 region has 20 residues. V gave up 0 bases and J gave up 0 bases, with 22 bases separating them. The CDR3 nucleotides read TGCGCCAGCAGCTTGGGGGGTAGCGGAGGCGAGATTAGCTCCTACAATGAGCAGTTCTTC. It codes for CASSLGGSGGEISSYNEQFF.

J is TRBJ2-2 and V is TRBV5-4; 9 bases line up with TRBD1. Germline lookup yields CDR1 SGHNT and CDR2 YYREEE (reference sequence). The CDR3 consists of 15 residues. V lost 0 bases to trimming and J lost 6 bases; unmatched junction nucleotides: 3. The CDR3 nucleotides are TGTGCCAGCAGCTTGGTGACAGGGGGGGCCGGGGAGCTGTTTTTT. It yields the protein CASSLVTGGAGELFF.

The CDR3, as DNA: TGTGCCACCCTCCGGGAGGACCAAGAGACCCAGTACTTC. Residues: CATLREDQETQYF. This chain connects TRBV15 to TRBJ2-5, with TRBD2 matching 7 bases. Per germline, CDR1 LNHNV and CDR2 YYDKDF (reference sequence). Unmatched junction bases numbered 3, after V lost 8 bases and J lost 0 bases. The CDR3 is 13 residues long.

The CDR3 coding sequence is TGTGCCAGCAGCCCAGGTAACGAGCAGTACTTC. Amino acids: CASSPGNEQYF. V gene TRBV11-2 combines with J gene TRBJ2-7; no firm D call. In germline, CDR1 is SGHAT, CDR2 FQNNGV. CDR3 size: 11 residues. Trimming took off 5 bases at V and 5 bases at J, with 7 bases between the two ends.

The rearrangement uses TRBV19 and TRBJ2-1; TRBD2 matches at 12 bases. Trimming at V came to 1 base and at J to 9 bases, leaving 10 bases not matched to a gene. CDR1 and CDR2 from the germline V gene are LNHDA and SQIVND (reference sequence). The CDR3 has 17 amino acids. As DNA, the CDR3 is TGTGCCAGTAGTATAGGGACTAGCGGGAATGGCCCGGGTGAGCAGTTCTTC. Its translation is CASSIGTSGNGPGEQFF.

The chain employs TRBV5-6 and TRBJ1-1, with D unresolved. The CDR3 sequence is 15 residues long. CDR1 SGHDT and CDR2 YYEEEE come from the germline V gene. V shed 2 bases and J shed 2 bases, with 13 bases lying between them. The CDR3 is CASSLVPRGNTEAFF. The CDR3 DNA reads TGTGCCAGCAGCTTAGTCCCACGGGGAAACACTGAAGCTTTCTTT.

The J gene is TRBJ2-3, the V gene TRBV7-3, with 10 bases lining up with TRBD2. Germline CDR1 SGHTA, CDR2 FQGTGA. There are 15 residues in the CDR3. V trimming: 5 bases; J trimming: 3 bases; junction bases outside the gene matches: 5. CDR3 nucleotides: TGTGCCAGCAGCCTGGCACTAGCGGGAACAGATACGCAGTATTTT. This sequence encodes CASSLALAGTDTQYF.

This chain joins TRBV6-5 and TRBJ2-6, with TRBD1 as a possible D gene (6 bases). The V and J ends lost 2 bases and 2 bases respectively, with 10 bases between them. This CDR3 is built from 16 residues. Germline V gene sequence: CDR1 MNHEY, CDR2 SVGAGI. This CDR3 is CASSYRQDPGANVLTF. CDR3 DNA sequence: TGTGCCAGCAGTTACAGACAGGACCCTGGGGCCAACGTCCTGACTTTC.

This chain uses TRBV6-1 with TRBJ1-5; 7 nucleotides agree with TRBD1. Germline loops: CDR1 MNHNS, CDR2 SASEGT. The CDR3 length is 16 residues. Trimming at V came to 4 bases and at J to 1 base, leaving 7 bases not matched to a gene. DNA of the CDR3: TGTGCCAGCAGTGGACAGGGCTTATCGAGCAATCAGCCCCAGCATTTT. This encodes CASSGQGLSSNQPQHF.

The chain uses TRBV7-3 and TRBJ2-3; D possibly corresponds to TRBD2 (6 bases). From germline, CDR1 is SGHTA and CDR2 FQGTGA. The CDR3 spans 15 residues. Trimming cost V 3 bases and J 0 bases, with 10 bases left between them. DNA of the CDR3: TGTGCCAGCAGCTTCGCTAGCGCGAGCACAGATACGCAGTATTTT. It yields the protein CASSFASASTDTQYF.

The rearrangement joins TRBV5-1 to TRBJ2-7; 7 bases agree with TRBD2. This CDR3 is 14 amino acids long. Germline CDR1 and CDR2: SGHRS and YFSETQ. Losses at the gene ends were 0 bases for V and 5 bases for J; bases not matched to a gene: 5. The chain's CDR3 is CASSLGLRGDEQYF. The DNA for the CDR3 is TGCGCCAGCAGCTTGGGTCTTCGGGGGGACGAGCAGTACTTC.

This rearrangement joins TRBV30 to TRBJ1-4, with unresolved D. Between the trimmed V and J ends, which lost 2 bases and 0 bases, there was a span of 7 bases. Germline V gives CDR1 GTSNPN, CDR2 SVGIG (reference sequence). The CDR3 extends over 14 amino acids. CDR3 region: CAWSYTATNEKLFF. CDR3 nucleotide sequence: TGTGCCTGGAGTTACACCGCAACTAATGAAAAACTGTTTTTT.